These 19 T cell receptor beta chains originate from one sample sequenced in a study of long-term antiretroviral therapy in people with HIV. Samples were assayed with immunoSEQ v3.0 at survey level. TCRdb's table, derived via immunoSEQ multiplex PCR, lists solely in-frame clones and lacks some. The sample shows about 35,000 clones, roughly 85% of them seen only once. The sequencing used unsorted PBMCs, collected 2.2 years after starting antiretroviral therapy. The source of these receptors is a man between 18 and 29 years old with HIV.

The V and J genes are TRBV5-6 and TRBJ2-1; possibly TRBD1 for D (5 bases). The CDR3 spans 13 residues. V gave up 4 bases and J gave up 4 bases, with 9 bases separating them. Looked up from germline, CDR1 is SGHDT and CDR2 is YYEEEE. CDR3 in amino acids: CASSQGDYNEQFF. CDR3 nucleotides: TGTGCCAGCAGCCAAGGGGATTACAATGAGCAGTTCTTC.

The rearrangement uses TRBV5-1 and TRBJ2-2; 12 bases fit TRBD2. Germline assignment: CDR1 SGHRS and CDR2 YFSETQ. V was clipped by 6 bases and J by 2 bases; unmatched bases: 5. CDR3 length equals 16 residues. CDR3 protein: CASKTSGGLNTGELFF. For the CDR3, the DNA is TGCGCCAGCAAGACTAGCGGGGGTCTTAACACCGGGGAGCTGTTTTTT.

V usage is TRBV5-4 and J usage is TRBJ2-7; 14 bases are a match to TRBD2. Losses at the gene ends were 4 bases for V and 3 bases for J; bases not matched to a gene: 3. This CDR3 comprises 15 residues. Germline CDR1 is SGHNT and CDR2 is YYREEE (reference sequence). The DNA for the CDR3 is TGTGCCAGCAGCCTCGGACTAGCGGGAGGCTACGAGCAGTACTTC. Translation gives CASSLGLAGGYEQYF.

V is TRBV7-9 and J is TRBJ1-1; D gene unclear. The germline V and J ends were trimmed by 6 bases and 4 bases, with 15 bases remaining between them. This CDR3 is built from 14 residues. Germline lookup yields CDR1 SEHNR and CDR2 FQNEAQ (reference sequence). The CDR3, as DNA: TGTGCCAGCAGTCTCCCTCTGGGGAGCACTGAAGCTTTCTTT. Residues: CASSLPLGSTEAFF.

The chain couples TRBV7-9 to TRBJ2-1; D is unclear. The germline gives CDR1 SEHNR, CDR2 FQNEAQ (reference sequence). This CDR3 contains 13 residues. Between the trimmed V and J ends, which lost 2 bases and 9 bases, there was a span of 11 bases. In DNA form, the CDR3 reads TGTGCCAGCAGCTTATCCCGACTTGTTGAGCAGTTCTTC. Its translation is CASSLSRLVEQFF.

This clone was picked up one time. V and J are TRBV25-1 and TRBJ2-7; D is ambiguous. This CDR3 is 11 amino acids long. Germline values: CDR1 MGHDK, CDR2 SYGVNS. The V end lost 4 bases, the J end lost 3 bases, and 4 bases lay between the germline ends. The CDR3 loop reads CASSGVYEQYF. The DNA of the CDR3 is TGTGCCAGCAGTGGGGTCTACGAGCAGTACTTC.

This clone came up once. V gene TRBV30 combines with J gene TRBJ1-6; 7 nucleotides agree with TRBD1. The ends lost 5 bases at V and 7 bases at J; junction bases unmatched: 11. This CDR3 contains 15 residues. CDR1 is GTSNPN, CDR2 SVGIG, per germline (reference sequence). The CDR3 is CAWDGTVGTNSPLHF. The CDR3 DNA follows: TGTGCCTGGGATGGGACAGTGGGCACAAATTCACCCCTCCACTTT.

A word on this clone: The junction shows a germline mismatch at one end, possibly a read error. The V gene is TRBV7-7, the J gene TRBJ2-1; D perhaps matches TRBD1 (6 bases). Germline V gene sequence: CDR1 SSHAT, CDR2 FNYEAQ (reference sequence). The CDR3 is 15 amino acids. The CDR3: CASSLGQGNYNEQFF. CDR3 DNA: TGTGCTAGCAGCTTAGGGCAGGGGAACTACAATGAGCAGTTCTTC.

A single count supports this clone. This rearrangement joins TRBV2 to TRBJ2-3; D possibly corresponds to TRBD1 (6 bases). The CDR3 sequence is 14 residues long. Germline V lookup: CDR1 SNHLY, CDR2 FYNNEI. V gave up 8 bases and J gave up 5 bases, with 17 bases separating them. The CDR3 loop reads CASSGTTGKDTQYF. Here the CDR3 DNA reads TGTGCCAGCTCCGGGACAACCGGGAAAGATACGCAGTATTTT.

The V call is TRBV5-4, the J call TRBJ2-2; 7 nucleotides match TRBD1. Germline lookup yields CDR1 SGHNT and CDR2 YYREEE (reference sequence). The junction had 6 bases not matched to a gene; V was cut back by 0 bases and J by 7 bases. The CDR3 has 15 residues. CDR3 bases: TGTGCCAGCAGCTTGGTGCAGGGGGTTGGCGGGGAGCTGTTTTTT. Protein product: CASSLVQGVGGELFF.

V and J are TRBV9 and TRBJ2-3; D call uncertain. The CDR3 contains 17 residues. Germline V gene sequence: CDR1 SGDLS, CDR2 YYNGEE. Trimming left V 0 bases short and J 2 bases short, with 16 bases between. In nucleotides, the CDR3 is TGTGCCAGCAGCGTAGAGGTTGGCCTTTGGGTCACAGATACGCAGTATTTT. Translating gives CASSVEVGLWVTDTQYF.

This chain links TRBV7-2 with TRBJ1-1, with TRBD1 as a possible D gene (6 bases). Germline CDR1 is SGHTA and CDR2 is FQGNSA. The CDR3 extends over 13 amino acids. V gave up 1 base and J gave up 9 bases, with 12 bases separating them. The CDR3: CASSLVWQGKAFF. Here the CDR3 DNA reads TGTGCCAGCAGCTTAGTGTGGCAGGGGAAAGCTTTCTTT.

The rearrangement links TRBV19 to TRBJ2-3; the match to TRBD2 covers 9 bases. Germline assignment: CDR1 LNHDA and CDR2 SQIVND (reference sequence). The V segment lost 0 bases and the J segment 2 bases; nucleotides outside the gene matches: 6. The CDR3 spans 17 residues. This chain's CDR3 is CASSIDALAGFTDTQYF. DNA for the CDR3: TGTGCCAGTAGTATAGACGCGCTAGCGGGGTTCACAGATACGCAGTATTTT.

The chain is built from TRBV30 and TRBJ2-5; 9 nucleotides align to TRBD1. Germline CDR1 reads GTSNPN; CDR2 reads SVGIG (reference sequence). CDR3 size: 18 residues. J was trimmed by 2 bases and V by 1 base; bases with no gene match: 14. CDR3 loop: CAWSGWGGTGSGQETQYF. In DNA, the CDR3 is TGTGCCTGGAGTGGTTGGGGCGGGACAGGGAGTGGGCAAGAGACCCAGTACTTC.

This chain uses TRBV5-6 with TRBJ2-3; D is undetermined. The CDR3 runs to 17 residues. Per germline, CDR1 SGHDT and CDR2 YYEEEE. V was cut by 0 bases and J by 3 bases, with 17 bases left in between. This CDR3 reads CASSLATTSLGTDTQYF. DNA for the CDR3: TGTGCCAGCAGCTTGGCGACAACTTCTCTCGGGACAGATACGCAGTATTTT.

V gene TRBV2 combines with J gene TRBJ2-2; 7 nucleotides match TRBD1. The CDR3 sequence is 15 residues long. Trimming removed 1 base from V and 1 base from J; junction bases left unmatched: 0. Germline V lookup: CDR1 SNHLY, CDR2 FYNNEI. The CDR3 DNA reads TGTGCCAGCAGTGAAGGGACAGGGAACACCGGGGAGCTGTTTTTT. Protein product: CASSEGTGNTGELFF. Filled out from reference TRBV2 and TRBJ2-2, the complete variable domain reads EPEVTQTPSHQVTQMGQEVILRCVPISNHLYFYWYRQILGQKVEFLVSFYNNEISEKSEIFDDQFSVERPDGSNFTLKIRSTKLEDSAMYFCASSEGTGNTGELFFGEGSRLTVL.

The gene calls are TRBV19 and TRBJ1-5; no firm D call. The V and J ends lost 3 bases and 8 bases respectively, with 17 bases between them. The germline gives CDR1 LNHDA, CDR2 SQIVND (reference sequence). The CDR3 is 15 amino acids. The CDR3 bases are TGTGCCAGTAGTATTTCCTCGGACTCTTGGGAGCCCCAGCATTTT. It yields the protein CASSISSDSWEPQHF.

The chain employs TRBV5-1 and TRBJ2-7, with 12 bases lining up with TRBD1. In germline, CDR1 is SGHRS, CDR2 YFSETQ. The CDR3 has 15 residues. Trimming at V came to 4 bases and at J to 5 bases, leaving 7 bases not matched to a gene. CDR3 DNA sequence: TGCGCCAGCAGCCTAACCGGGACAGGGGGCCACGAGCAGTACTTC. Translation: CASSLTGTGGHEQYF.

The rearrangement joins TRBV28 to TRBJ1-5, with D possibly TRBD1 on 6 matching bases. This CDR3 region has 13 residues. The germline V and J ends were trimmed by 10 bases and 3 bases, with 13 bases remaining between them. Germline lookup yields CDR1 MDHEN and CDR2 SYDVKM. CDR3 sequence reads: CAITTGNNQPQHF. Here the CDR3 DNA reads TGTGCCATTACGACAGGAAACAATCAGCCCCAGCATTTT.